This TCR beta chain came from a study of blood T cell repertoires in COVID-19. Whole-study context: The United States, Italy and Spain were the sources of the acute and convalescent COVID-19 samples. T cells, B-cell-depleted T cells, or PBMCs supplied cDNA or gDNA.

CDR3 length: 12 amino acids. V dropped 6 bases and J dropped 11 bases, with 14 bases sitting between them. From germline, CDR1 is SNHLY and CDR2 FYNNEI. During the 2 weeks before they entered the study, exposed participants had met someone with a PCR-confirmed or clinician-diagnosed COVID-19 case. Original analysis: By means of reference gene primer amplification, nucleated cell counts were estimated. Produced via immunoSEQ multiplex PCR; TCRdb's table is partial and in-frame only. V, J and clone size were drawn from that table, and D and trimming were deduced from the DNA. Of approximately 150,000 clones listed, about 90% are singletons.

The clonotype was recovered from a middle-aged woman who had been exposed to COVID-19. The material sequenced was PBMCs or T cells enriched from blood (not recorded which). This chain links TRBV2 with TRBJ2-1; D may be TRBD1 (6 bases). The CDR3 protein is CASSHPGTQQFF. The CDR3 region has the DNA TGTGCCAGCAGCCACCCCGGGACACAGCAGTTCTTC.